Each of the 16 T cell receptor beta chains below was sequenced from the same sample in a study of identical twins. TCRdb itself ran the 5' RACE reads through MiXCR, one entry per CDR3 protein. Of 350,000 to 500,000 distinct CDR3 sequences listed, roughly 20% are singletons. The sequenced material came from naive T cells sorted from blood. These receptors came from a man aged 45-65 years in good health.

This clonotype occurred a few times. The chain employs TRBV4-2 and TRBJ2-2; D is perhaps TRBD1 (6 bases). The CDR3 has 14 residues. Germline CDR1 reads LGHNA; CDR2 reads YNFKEQ. Trimming shortened V by 4 bases and J by 6 bases, and 12 bases separated the two germline ends. CDR3 nucleotide sequence: TGTGCCAGCAGCCTACGGGACACCTCCGGGGAGCTGTTTTTT. Translated: CASSLRDTSGELFF.

This clonotype was observed at least ten times. CDR3 sequence: CSVEAGVALDTQYF. CDR3 bases: TGCAGCGTTGAAGCGGGAGTCGCGTTAGATACGCAGTATTTT. The genes are TRBV29-1 and TRBJ2-3; weak D call: TRBD2 (6 bases). In germline, CDR1 is SQVTM, CDR2 ANQGSEA. CDR3 length: 14 residues. Deletions cut 1 base from V and 5 bases from J, with 13 bases between.

The rearrangement uses TRBV6-5 and TRBJ1-2, with TRBD1 matching over 7 bases. Germline V CDR1 and CDR2: MNHEY, SVGAGI. The CDR3 has 14 amino acids. V was pared by 4 bases and J by 1 base, with 3 bases of the junction left unmatched. As DNA, the CDR3 is TGTGCCAGCAGTTCGACAGGGCTTAACTATGGCTACACCTTC. Translated: CASSSTGLNYGYTF.

This clonotype was observed at least ten times. The chain combines TRBV7-9 with TRBJ1-2; D is undetermined. CDR1 and CDR2 (germline): SEHNR, FQNEAQ (reference sequence). The CDR3 is 12 residues long. Between the trimmed V and J ends, which lost 5 bases and 6 bases, there was a span of 10 bases. CDR3 bases: TGTGCCAGCAGCCCCCGTGAGGATGGCTACACCTTC. As protein: CASSPREDGYTF. Filled out from reference TRBV7-9 and TRBJ1-2, the complete variable domain reads DTGVSQNPRHKITKRGQNVTFRCDPISEHNRLYWYRQTLGQGPEFLTYFQNEAQLEKSRLLSDRFSAERPKGSFSTLEIQRTEQGDSAMYLCASSPREDGYTFGSGTRLTVV.

This clonotype showed up just a few times. V gene TRBV29-1 combines with J gene TRBJ2-7, with 7 bases fitting TRBD2. Germline V gives CDR1 SQVTM, CDR2 ANQGSEA. The CDR3 is made up of 13 amino acids. V gave up 4 bases and J gave up 1 base; unmatched junction bases: 4. CDR3 bases: TGCAGCGTTGGCCCTAGCGGTTCCTACGAGCAGTACTTC. Protein product: CSVGPSGSYEQYF.

The genes are TRBV20-1 and TRBJ2-7; 8 positions agree with TRBD2. There are 12 residues in the CDR3. Trimming at V came to 5 bases and at J to 6 bases, leaving 6 bases not matched to a gene. CDR1 is DFQATT and CDR2 is SNEGSKA in the germline V gene (reference sequence). The CDR3 sequence: CSAFGLAPEQYF. For the CDR3, the DNA is TGCAGTGCTTTTGGACTAGCTCCCGAGCAGTACTTC.

This clonotype has more than one count but fewer than ten. This chain links TRBV18 with TRBJ2-1; 15 bases fit TRBD2. Germline CDR1 and CDR2: KGHSH and LQKENI. The CDR3 runs 21 residues. V lost 3 bases to trimming and J lost 4 bases; unmatched junction nucleotides: 16. The CDR3 sequence is CASSPLPGLAGGLGSYNEQFF. CDR3 nucleotide sequence: TGTGCCAGCTCACCGCTACCGGGACTAGCGGGGGGACTAGGATCTTACAATGAGCAGTTCTTC.

This clonotype turned up a few times. The DNA of the CDR3 is TGCGCCAGCAGCTTGGCTAGCGGGTTCTACGAGCAGTACTTC. Translation: CASSLASGFYEQYF. The chain couples TRBV5-1 to TRBJ2-7; 8 bases map to TRBD2. Germline V gene data show CDR1 as SGHRS and CDR2 as YFSETQ. Germline trimming cut 0 bases from V and 3 bases from J; bases unmatched to any gene: 2. The CDR3 spans 14 residues.

This chain joins TRBV29-1 and TRBJ2-5; no firm D call. The CDR3 contains 14 residues. Between the trimmed V and J ends, which lost 3 bases and 1 base, there was a span of 12 bases. Germline loops: CDR1 SQVTM, CDR2 ANQGSEA. The CDR3 DNA reads as TGCAGCGTTGAGGGCCCACGCATCCAAGAGACCCAGTACTTC. This codes for CSVEGPRIQETQYF.

The chain carries TRBV7-2 and TRBJ2-1; the D gene is possibly TRBD2 (7 bases). The germline CDR1 and CDR2 sequences are SGHTA and FQGNSA. The germline V and J ends were trimmed by 5 bases and 13 bases, with 18 bases remaining between them. The CDR3 is made up of 13 amino acids. The CDR3: CASSQDSGMGQFF. DNA for the CDR3: TGTGCCAGCAGCCAGGACAGCGGGATGGGACAGTTCTTC.

This clonotype was recorded at least ten times. This chain uses TRBV5-1 with TRBJ2-3; 7 bases agree with TRBD1. V gave up 0 bases and J gave up 1 base; unmatched junction bases: 5. CDR3 length equals 16 residues. Germline assignment: CDR1 SGHRS and CDR2 YFSETQ. The CDR3, as DNA: TGCGCCAGCAGCTTGGATTCAGGGGGTCGCACAGATACGCAGTATTTT. This sequence encodes CASSLDSGGRTDTQYF.

This clonotype has only a few counts. V gene TRBV29-1 combines with J gene TRBJ2-7, with 11 positions matching TRBD1. V lost 4 bases, J lost 2 bases, and 1 base stayed unmatched. This CDR3 region has 13 residues. Looked up from germline, CDR1 is SQVTM and CDR2 is ANQGSEA. The CDR3 spells CSVVGQGAYEQYF. The CDR3 bases are TGCAGCGTTGTGGGACAGGGGGCCTACGAGCAGTACTTC.

Concerning this clonotype itself: An end of the junction differs from the germline gene, which may be a read error. The chain uses TRBV6-6 and TRBJ1-6; D is ambiguous. The germline CDR1 and CDR2 sequences are MNHNY and SVGAGI (reference sequence). The CDR3 is 11 amino acids. CDR3 residues: CASSSDSPLHF. In nucleotides, the CDR3 is TGTGCCAGCAGTAGTGATTCGCCCCTCCACTTT.

The chain joins TRBV10-3 to TRBJ2-1, with 7 nucleotides matching TRBD2. The CDR3 runs to 14 residues. Germline V gene data show CDR1 as ENHRY and CDR2 as SYGVKD. V shed 8 bases and J 4 bases; nucleotides not matched to a gene: 8. The CDR3: CAIGRAGEYNEQFF. For the CDR3, the DNA is TGTGCCATCGGACGGGCGGGGGAGTACAATGAGCAGTTCTTC.

The chain couples TRBV28 to TRBJ1-6, with D unresolved. Germline V gene sequence: CDR1 MDHEN, CDR2 SYDVKM. Trimming shortened V by 5 bases and J by 4 bases, and 12 bases separated the two germline ends. The CDR3 loop spans 15 amino acids. CDR3 bases: TGTGCCAGCAGTCCTCTCCTCCTATATAATTCACCCCTCCACTTT. Protein product: CASSPLLLYNSPLHF.

This clonotype appeared once. Written as DNA, the CDR3 is TGTGCCAGCAGCCAGAGACCAGGGATTTTCTTT. Translating gives CASSQRPGIFF. The chain links TRBV3-1 to TRBJ1-1, with D tentatively TRBD1 (5 bases). The ends were cut back, 3 bases at V and 13 bases at J, with 12 bases in the middle. This CDR3 spans 11 amino acids. Germline V CDR1 and CDR2: LGHDT, YNNKEL (reference sequence).